The rows below give T cell receptor beta chains drawn from one sample of a study of blood T cell repertoires in COVID-19. Only in-frame clones appear in the TCRdb table, and some are missing; sequencing was by immunoSEQ multiplex PCR. The data hold 19,000 or so clones, with approximately 91% observed a single time. Sequenced: peripheral blood. These receptors came from a middle-aged man with active COVID-19. Each CDR3 is given with its conserved first and last residue. The D gene is left open where the match is weak. The size field is filled for only some rows; it gives once, few, many or a size class.

d_gene	v_gene	len	j_gene	abundance	CDR3aa	CDR3nt
TRBD1	TRBV6-2/TRBV6-3	16	TRBJ1-2	few	CASSYRTGGRSYGYTF	TGTGCCAGCAGTTACCGGACAGGGGGCAGAAGCTATGGCTACACCTTC
NA	TRBV11-3	13	TRBJ2-3	NA	CASSETGGDTQYF	TGTGCCAGCAGCGAGACTGGGGGGGATACGCAGTATTTT
NA	TRBV29-1	13	TRBJ1-1	NA	CNFRDPTNTEAFF	TGCAACTTCCGGGATCCTACCAACACTGAAGCTTTCTTT
TRBD1	TRBV29-1	14	TRBJ1-1	NA	CSVDRGTANTEAFF	TGCAGCGTCGACAGGGGGACAGCGAACACTGAAGCTTTCTTT
NA	TRBV12-3/TRBV12-4	13	TRBJ1-1	NA	CASSLTASLEAFF	TGTGCCAGCAGTTTAACCGCGTCCCTAGAAGCTTTCTTT
TRBD1	TRBV25-1	17	TRBJ2-6	NA	CASSEAGGRSGANVLTF	TGTGCCAGCAGTGAAGCAGGGGGAAGGTCTGGGGCCAACGTCCTGACTTTC
NA	TRBV5-6	13	TRBJ1-1	NA	CASSLRGNTEAFF	TGTGCCAGCAGCTTGCGGGGGAACACTGAAGCTTTCTTT
NA	TRBV6-2/TRBV6-3	16	TRBJ1-1	NA	CASSYSRVGRGTEAFF	TGTGCCAGCAGTTACTCGAGGGTAGGGAGGGGTACTGAAGCTTTCTTT
NA	TRBV15	18	TRBJ1-1	NA	CATSHHRDTTYMNTEAFF	TGTGCCACCAGCCACCACCGGGACACTACGTACATGAACACTGAAGCTTTCTTT
NA	TRBV19	12	TRBJ1-5	NA	CASGGLNQPQHF	TGTGCCAGTGGGGGACTTAATCAGCCCCAGCATTTT
TRBD1	TRBV10-3	17	TRBJ1-2	NA	CAISDAGQGTFNYGYTF	TGTGCCATCAGTGACGCGGGACAGGGGACCTTTAACTATGGCTACACCTTC
NA	TRBV5-4	14	TRBJ1-2	NA	CASSLGDTVYGYTF	TGTGCCAGCAGCTTGGGGGACACCGTCTATGGCTACACCTTC
TRBD2	TRBV6-5	15	TRBJ2-2	NA	CASIISGRIPGELFF	TGTGCCAGCATTATAAGCGGGAGGATTCCCGGGGAGCTGTTTTTT
NA	TRBV6-2/TRBV6-3	15	TRBJ2-7	once	CASSFGGSATYEQYF	TGTGCCAGCAGCTTCGGGGGTAGCGCTACCTACGAGCAGTACTTC
NA	TRBV5-4	13	TRBJ1-4	NA	CATKGVSNEKLFF	TGTGCCACCAAGGGAGTTTCTAATGAAAAACTGTTTTTT
TRBD2	TRBV30	15	TRBJ2-7	NA	CAWSAGLAVPYEQYF	TGTGCCTGGAGCGCCGGACTAGCGGTTCCCTACGAGCAGTACTTC
NA	TRBV6-5	15	TRBJ1-4	NA	CASSSTGSVTEKLFF	TGTGCCAGCAGTTCAACAGGCTCAGTGACCGAAAAACTGTTTTTT
NA	TRBV30	14	TRBJ2-7	NA	CAWSVLSSSYEQYF	TGTGCCTGGAGTGTACTATCGAGCTCCTACGAGCAGTACTTC
TRBD1	TRBV7-9	13	TRBJ2-2	NA	CASRTGGTGELFF	TGTGCCAGCAGGACAGGGGGCACCGGGGAGCTGTTTTTT
NA	TRBV30	13	TRBJ2-3	NA	CAWRPAGTDTQYF	TGTGCCTGGAGACCAGCGGGCACAGATACGCAGTATTTT
TRBD1	TRBV24-1	14	TRBJ2-7	NA	CATRLRGQRYEQYF	TGTGCCACCAGGCTAAGGGGACAGCGCTACGAGCAGTACTTC
TRBD1	TRBV20-1	12	TRBJ1-2	NA	CSASQGAGGYTF	TGCAGTGCTAGTCAGGGGGCTGGTGGCTACACCTTC
TRBD2	TRBV3-1/TRBV3-2	16	TRBJ2-2	NA	CASSQVGLATTGELFF	TGTGCCAGCAGCCAAGTCGGACTAGCGACTACCGGGGAGCTGTTTTTT
NA	TRBV19	12	TRBJ2-7	NA	CASSIHFGEQYF	TGTGCCAGTAGTATACACTTCGGGGAGCAGTACTTC
TRBD2	TRBV5-1	17	TRBJ2-7	NA	CASSLAASGSLADEQYF	TGCGCCAGCAGCTTGGCCGCTAGCGGGAGTTTAGCGGATGAGCAGTACTTC
NA	TRBV6-2/TRBV6-3	16	TRBJ2-7	NA	CASSYSPGISSYEQYF	TGTGCCAGCAGTTACTCGCCAGGCATAAGCTCCTACGAGCAGTACTTC
TRBD1	TRBV19	14	TRBJ2-7	NA	CASRGTGTTYEQYF	TGTGCCAGTAGAGGGACAGGGACTACCTACGAGCAGTACTTC
TRBD2	TRBV5-6	15	TRBJ2-1	NA	CASSRASGLYNEQFF	TGTGCCAGCAGTAGGGCTAGCGGGCTCTACAATGAGCAGTTCTTC
TRBD1	TRBV10-3	12	TRBJ2-3	NA	CAIGTGGDTQYF	TGTGCCATCGGGACAGGGGGAGATACGCAGTATTTT
NA	TRBV6-2/TRBV6-3	15	TRBJ2-7	NA	CASSYSNQGTYEQYF	TGTGCCAGCAGTTACTCGAACCAGGGGACCTACGAGCAGTACTTC
TRBD1	TRBV10-3	15	TRBJ1-1	NA	CAISADRGRDTEAFF	TGTGCCATCAGTGCGGACAGGGGGCGGGATACTGAAGCTTTCTTT
TRBD1	TRBV6-2/TRBV6-3	15	TRBJ1-6	NA	CASSSLGQGNSPLHF	TGTGCCAGCAGTTCCCTGGGACAGGGGAATTCACCCCTCCACTTT
TRBD1	TRBV5-5	16	TRBJ2-7	NA	CASSSKPGQPLYEQYF	TGTGCCAGCAGCTCTAAGCCGGGACAGCCTCTCTACGAGCAGTACTTC
TRBD2	TRBV19	15	TRBJ2-1	once	CASSRGTSGLDEQFF	TGTGCCAGTAGCCGTGGGACTAGCGGGCTGGATGAGCAGTTCTTC
TRBD1	TRBV10-1	15	TRBJ2-2	NA	CASSRTGENTGELFF	TGCGCCAGCAGCAGGACAGGGGAGAACACCGGGGAGCTGTTTTTT
NA	TRBV3-1/TRBV3-2	16	TRBJ2-5	NA	CASSQALGALQETQYF	TGTGCCAGCAGCCAGGCCCTAGGGGCGCTACAAGAGACCCAGTACTTC
TRBD1	TRBV4-3	16	TRBJ2-1	once	CASSHVATGGNNEQFF	TGCGCCAGCAGTCATGTAGCGACAGGGGGGAACAATGAGCAGTTCTTC
NA	TRBV7-8	12	TRBJ1-5	NA	CASSQLNQPQHF	TGTGCCAGCAGCCAACTGAATCAGCCCCAGCATTTT
NA	TRBV4-3	19	TRBJ2-2	NA	CASSQAPPWLAANTGELFF	TGCGCCAGCAGCCAAGCACCCCCCTGGTTAGCGGCGAACACCGGGGAGCTGTTTTTT
NA	TRBV3-1/TRBV3-2	17	TRBJ2-3	once	CASSQDRRDPYTDTQYF	TGTGCCAGCAGCCAAGATAGGAGGGACCCGTACACAGATACGCAGTATTTT
TRBD1	TRBV4-3	15	TRBJ1-1	NA	CASSQAGTGKTEAFF	TGCGCCAGCAGCCAAGCCGGGACAGGGAAGACTGAAGCTTTCTTT
TRBD2	TRBV5-1	16	TRBJ2-2	once	CASSLIAGDGTGELFF	TGCGCCAGCAGCTTAATAGCGGGAGATGGCACCGGGGAGCTGTTTTTT
NA	TRBV13	15	TRBJ2-7	NA	CASSSTSSDNYEQYF	TGTGCCAGCAGCTCTACATCTAGCGACAACTACGAGCAGTACTTC
NA	TRBV5-6	13	TRBJ1-5	NA	CASSLGDNQPQHF	TGTGCCAGCAGCTTAGGGGACAATCAGCCCCAGCATTTT
NA	TRBV10-3	13	TRBJ1-1	NA	CAISESGQNEAFF	TGTGCCATCAGTGAGAGTGGACAGAACGAAGCTTTCTTT
TRBD1	TRBV5-6	14	TRBJ1-6	NA	CASRGQGGNSPLHF	TGTGCCAGCAGGGGACAGGGTGGAAATTCACCCCTCCACTTT
TRBD2	TRBV19	17	TRBJ2-7	NA	CASSIGGLAGISYEQYF	TGTGCCAGTAGTATTGGGGGACTAGCGGGAATTTCCTACGAGCAGTACTTC
NA	TRBV24-1	14	TRBJ2-1	NA	CATSGAGDYNEQFF	TGTGCCACCAGCGGGGCAGGGGACTACAATGAGCAGTTCTTC
NA	TRBV9	15	TRBJ2-1	NA	CASSVGGWSYNEQFF	TGTGCCAGCAGCGTCGGAGGGTGGTCCTACAATGAGCAGTTCTTC
NA	TRBV20-1	11	TRBJ1-2	NA	CSAPRQEGYTF	TGCAGTGCCCCGAGACAGGAAGGCTACACCTTC
TRBD1	TRBV18	15	TRBJ1-6	NA	CASSSLDRGNSPLHF	TGTGCCAGCTCATCTTTAGACAGGGGTAATTCACCCCTCCACTTT
NA	TRBV9	14	TRBJ2-7	once	CASSPRDLTYEQYF	TGTGCCAGCAGCCCCCGGGACTTAACCTACGAGCAGTACTTC
NA	TRBV5-1	14	TRBJ2-5	NA	CASSLAWQKETQYF	TGCGCCAGCAGCTTGGCCTGGCAGAAAGAGACCCAGTACTTC